The clone carrying this TCR beta chain was picked up a small number of times. The antigen is unknown. This CDR3 comprises 15 residues. V was shortened by 5 bases and J by 4 bases, with 12 bases between the two germline ends. Germline V gives CDR1 SGHTA, CDR2 FQGNSA. The data originate from a study of cytomegalovirus exposure and HLA in healthy donors. Background on the study: T cells numbering about 180 million yielded some 120 million unique TCR beta sequences in an earlier analysis.

The study's findings and limits: Analysis was performed later, and it showed HLA-associated TCR beta chains to be more clonally expanded than equally common others. The study reported that TCR beta sequences accurately predicted HLA-A and HLA-B alleles in most subjects.

Primers for the PCR totalled 60 Vbeta and 13 Jbeta. Using immunoSEQ multiplex PCR, the repertoire was profiled, and TCRdb retains in-frame clones only, with some absent. Of 85,000 to 120,000 clones listed, less than 85% were seen once; the top ten hold 3% to 4.5%. Input material: PBMCs. This receptor was taken from a man aged 55-75 years in good health and CMV-seronegative. V gene TRBV7-2 combines with J gene TRBJ1-6, with D perhaps TRBD1 (5 bases). The CDR3 sequence: CASSTSRDYNSPLHF. CDR3 in DNA: TGTGCCAGCAGCACCTCCAGGGATTATAATTCACCCCTCCACTTT.